A single sample is the source of the 12 T cell receptor beta chains below, sequenced in a study of T cells expressing NK-cell markers. TCRdb re-called the 5' RACE reads and gives one entry per CDR3 protein, without DNA. This sample's table has about 260,000 distinct CDR3 sequences. The material sequenced was blood T cells: a sorted CD56 or NKG2C T cell subset, CD4+ or CD8+ T cells, or bulk PBMC T cells (not recorded which). The receptors were sampled from a man younger than 30 in good health.

This chain connects TRBV30 to TRBJ1-1; TCRdb gives TRBD1 as the D gene, but with no DNA this cannot be confirmed. The CDR3 has 11 residues. Germline V gene lookup returns CDR1 GTSNPN and CDR2 SVGIG (reference sequence). The CDR3 protein is CAWSYRGEAFF.

This chain joins TRBV19 and TRBJ1-2; TCRdb lists TRBD1, though no DNA is available to test this call. This CDR3 region has 15 residues. Germline CDR1 is LNHDA and CDR2 is SQIVND (reference sequence). CDR3 sequence: CASCLGDSDTYGYTF. The full variable domain, rest sourced from reference TRBV19 and TRBJ1-2, is DGGITQSPKYLFRKEGQNVTLSCEQNLNHDAMYWYRQDPGQGLRLIYYSQIVNDFQKGDIAEGYSVSREKKESFPLTVTSAQKNPTAFYLCASCLGDSDTYGYTFGSGTRLTVV.

The V gene is TRBV7-9, the J gene TRBJ2-2. Germline V CDR1 and CDR2: SEHNR, FQNEAQ (reference sequence). The CDR3 extends over 15 amino acids. The CDR3 spells CASSRSAGSTGELFF.

V usage is TRBV24-1 and J usage is TRBJ2-1; TCRdb's D gene call, TRBD2, goes unchecked for lack of DNA. There are 17 residues in the CDR3. Germline CDR1 and CDR2: KGHDR and SFDVKD. CDR3 protein: CATSDRTSGRSDNEQFF.

The J gene is TRBJ1-2, the V gene TRBV12-3 or TRBV12-4; TCRdb designates TRBD1, a call that cannot be tested without DNA. This CDR3 is 12 amino acids long. The CDR3 here is CASSSGPGGYTF.

This chain connects TRBV18 to TRBJ1-6; TCRdb calls TRBD1, which cannot be checked without DNA. Looked up from germline, CDR1 is KGHSH and CDR2 is LQKENI. There are 17 residues in the CDR3. The CDR3 sequence is CASSPRDRGSYNSPLHF.

The V call is TRBV20-1, the J call TRBJ2-7; the D call of TRBD2 rests on TCRdb alone, since no DNA is present to check it. This CDR3 spans 15 amino acids. CDR1 and CDR2 from the germline V gene are DFQATT and SNEGSKA (reference sequence). The CDR3 loop reads CSASASGSPGGEQYF.

The gene calls are TRBV10-3 and TRBJ1-1. The CDR3 covers 13 residues. Looked up from germline, CDR1 is ENHRY and CDR2 is SYGVKD. The CDR3 sequence is CAISESGLREAFF.

The chain couples TRBV11-2 to TRBJ2-3; TCRdb selects TRBD1, and the lack of DNA leaves this call unchecked. This CDR3 has 16 amino acids. Germline V lookup: CDR1 SGHAT, CDR2 FQNNGV. The CDR3 sequence is CASSPLELEPTDTQYF. The full variable domain, completed using reference TRBV11-2 and TRBJ2-3, is EAGVAQSPRYKIIEKRQSVAFWCNPISGHATLYWYQQILGQGPKLLIQFQNNGVVDDSQLPKDRFSAERLKGVDSTLKIQPAKLEDSAVYLCASSPLELEPTDTQYFGPGTRLTVL.

The CDR3 reads CAIRSSLAGTYEQYF. The chain links TRBV10-3 to TRBJ2-7; the D gene TCRdb calls, TRBD2, cannot be checked with no DNA. CDR3 length: 15 amino acids. Germline loops: CDR1 ENHRY, CDR2 SYGVKD.

CDR3 sequence: CASTDRGGSPEQFF. J is TRBJ2-1 and V is TRBV12-3 or TRBV12-4; TCRdb's D call, TRBD2, is unchecked because there is no DNA. The CDR3 contains 14 residues.

V gene TRBV5-4 combines with J gene TRBJ2-5; TCRdb gives TRBD2 as the D gene, but with no DNA this cannot be confirmed. This CDR3 has 14 residues. Germline lookup yields CDR1 SGHNT and CDR2 YYREEE (reference sequence). The CDR3 here is CAGSLASGKETQYF.